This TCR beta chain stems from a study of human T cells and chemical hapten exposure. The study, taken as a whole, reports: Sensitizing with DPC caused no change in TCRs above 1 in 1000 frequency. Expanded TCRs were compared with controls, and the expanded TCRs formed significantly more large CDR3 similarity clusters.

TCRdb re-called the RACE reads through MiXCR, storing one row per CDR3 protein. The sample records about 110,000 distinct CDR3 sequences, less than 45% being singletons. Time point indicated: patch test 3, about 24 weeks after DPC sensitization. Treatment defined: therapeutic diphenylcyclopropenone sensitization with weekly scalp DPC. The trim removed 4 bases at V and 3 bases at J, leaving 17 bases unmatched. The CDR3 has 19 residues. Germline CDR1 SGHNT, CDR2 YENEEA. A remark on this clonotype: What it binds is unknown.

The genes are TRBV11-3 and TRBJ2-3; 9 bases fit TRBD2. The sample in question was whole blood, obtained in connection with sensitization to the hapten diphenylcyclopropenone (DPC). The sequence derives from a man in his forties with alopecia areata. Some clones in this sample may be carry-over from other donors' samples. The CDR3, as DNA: TGTGCCAGCAGCTCACCTTTTCGAGCGGGAGGACAAGTAACAGATACGCAGTATTTT. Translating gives CASSSPFRAGGQVTDTQYF.